This T cell receptor beta chain appears in the sequencing data of a study of shared T cell receptors in the human thymus. Some clones are missing from TCRdb's copy, which holds only in-frame ones; the method was immunoSEQ multiplex PCR. The sample contains about 660,000 clones, 88% of which appear only once. Germline CDR1 reads SNHLY; CDR2 reads FYNNEI. The CDR3 sequence is 14 residues long. The junction had 5 bases not matched to a gene; V was cut back by 4 bases and J by 3 bases. These data were also filed under a second study, of human thymus T cells. This second study notes: Donors were healthy Finnish babies undergoing corrective operations for congenital heart defects. Thymus was obtained from resections taken during corrective heart surgery. Repertoires from thymus and blood appeared to show biased V and J gene usage. Related studies found that unrelated individuals share highly overlapping thymic repertoires.

This TCR was sampled from a boy younger than two with a congenital heart defect. The chain combines TRBV2 with TRBJ2-5; 7 bases align to TRBD2. Sequencing was performed on thymocytes. CDR3 nucleotide sequence: TGTGCCAGCAGTGCCCCGGCGGGAGAAGAGACCCAGTACTTC. This sequence encodes CASSAPAGEETQYF.